This TCR beta chain was sequenced in a study of regulatory T cells in long-lasting Graves disease. Study conclusions and caveats: New patients shared 800 to 1,000 public clonotypes, fewer than the roughly 2,500 shared by persistent patients. Newly diagnosed patients had higher TCR diversity than persistent Graves' patients did.

Time point of the sample: newly diagnosed GD, antithyroid drugs for less than 3 months. PBMCs provided the RNA from which the TCR library was made. It was American Thyroid Association guidelines that determined Graves' disease diagnosis. Building the TCR beta libraries relied on iRepertoire HTBI primers, and CDR3 regions underwent Arm-PCR. MiXCR, run by TCRdb on the multiplex PCR reads, gives a single entry per CDR3 protein. The table includes about 530,000 distinct CDR3 sequences, about 15% detected once. In its sample, this clonotype was seen many times. Its antigen is not known. The germline V gene encodes CDR1 MDHEN and CDR2 SYDVKM. There are 12 residues in the CDR3. The V and J ends lost 10 bases and 6 bases respectively, with 16 bases between them. The same data also went into a second study, on T cells in Graves' hyperthyroidism and ophthalmopathy. From that second work: Blood also contained most expanded thyroid clonotypes above 0.001.

The TCR comes from a woman in her forties or fifties with Graves disease. Here the sequenced sample was peripheral blood mononuclear cells (PBMCs), taken at new diagnosis, from a patient treated with antithyroid drugs. This chain connects TRBV28 to TRBJ2-7; possibly TRBD1 for D (6 bases). CDR3 protein: CATLTGLGEQYF. Written as DNA, the CDR3 is TGTGCCACCCTCACAGGGTTAGGCGAGCAGTACTTC.